One and the same sample provided the 24 T cell receptor beta chains below, sequenced in a study of neurological immune-mediated disorders. TCRdb reprocessed the 5' RACE reads via MiXCR and lists one record per CDR3 protein. Of 15,000 to 20,000 distinct CDR3 sequences detected, approximately 7.8% appear once; the ten largest clones hold roughly 17%. Sequenced: CD8+ T cells from blood. The receptors were gathered from a woman in her twenties or thirties with HTLV-1-associated myelopathy (HAM/TSP).

This clonotype was detected ten times or more. The V call is TRBV29-1, the J call TRBJ1-2, with D possibly TRBD1 on 6 matching bases. The CDR3 consists of 11 residues. V lost 4 bases to trimming and J lost 8 bases, with 11 bases between them. Germline V gives CDR1 SQVTM, CDR2 ANQGSEA. CDR3 nucleotides: TGCAGCGTTGCTGGGGGCGACGGCTACACCTTC. This encodes CSVAGGDGYTF.

Ten or more counts support this clonotype. This sequence joins TRBV13 and TRBJ2-2, with 12 bases matching TRBD1. CDR3 length: 17 residues. From germline, CDR1 is PRHDT and CDR2 FYEKMQ (reference sequence). The ends lost 4 bases at V and 0 bases at J; junction bases unmatched: 3. CDR3 sequence: CASSYGTGGPNTGELFF. In DNA form, the CDR3 reads TGTGCCAGCAGCTACGGGACAGGGGGCCCGAACACCGGGGAGCTGTTTTTT.

This clonotype was picked up many times. The chain joins TRBV7-9 to TRBJ1-5; no firm D call. The CDR3 length is 15 residues. Looked up from germline, CDR1 is SEHNR and CDR2 is FQNEAQ (reference sequence). V was clipped by 0 bases and J by 5 bases, with 11 bases between them. The CDR3 DNA sequence: TGTGCCAGCAGCTTAGCCCGGGAAGCGGATCAGCCCCAGCATTTT. The encoded protein is CASSLAREADQPQHF.

This clonotype was seen ten or more times. The chain employs TRBV6-2 or TRBV6-3 and TRBJ1-1; D unclear. Germline lookup yields CDR1 MNHEY and CDR2 SVGEGT. Deletions cut 0 bases from V and 7 bases from J, with 6 bases between. The CDR3 totals 12 residues. The CDR3 here is CASSYSGFEAFF. In nucleotides, the CDR3 is TGTGCCAGCAGTTACTCCGGATTTGAAGCTTTCTTT.

This clonotype was recorded at least ten times. The chain uses TRBV29-1 and TRBJ1-5, with D perhaps TRBD1 (5 bases). V was trimmed by 4 bases and J by 9 bases, leaving 16 bases between them. This CDR3 has 13 residues. Germline CDR1 SQVTM, CDR2 ANQGSEA. The CDR3 reads CSVGSGLLGPQHF. The DNA of the CDR3 is TGCAGCGTTGGATCAGGGCTTTTGGGGCCCCAGCATTTT.

This clonotype was counted ten times or more. The chain combines TRBV19 with TRBJ1-3, with D unresolved. Per germline, CDR1 LNHDA and CDR2 SQIVND (reference sequence). The ends were cut back, 9 bases at V and 2 bases at J, with 11 bases in the middle. The CDR3 totals 13 residues. CDR3 region: CASRWVPGNTIYF. In DNA form, the CDR3 reads TGTGCCAGCAGGTGGGTTCCTGGAAACACCATATATTTT. Variable domain in full (rest from reference TRBV19 and TRBJ1-3): DGGITQSPKYLFRKEGQNVTLSCEQNLNHDAMYWYRQDPGQGLRLIYYSQIVNDFQKGDIAEGYSVSREKKESFPLTVTSAQKNPTAFYLCASRWVPGNTIYFGEGSWLTVV.

This clonotype has ten or more counts. This chain connects TRBV3-1 to TRBJ2-3; TRBD2 might be the D (6 bases). CDR1 is LGHDT and CDR2 is YNNKEL in the germline V gene (reference sequence). This CDR3 has 15 amino acids. The germline V and J ends were trimmed by 4 bases and 6 bases, with 17 bases remaining between them. CDR3: CASSPISGVVDTQYF. In DNA form, the CDR3 reads TGTGCCAGCAGCCCTATTTCGGGGGTCGTCGATACGCAGTATTTT.

This clonotype was seen at least ten times. V usage is TRBV7-2 and J usage is TRBJ1-1; 7 bases fit TRBD1. Germline CDR1 and CDR2: SGHTA and FQGNSA. This CDR3 is 15 amino acids long. Unmatched junction bases numbered 7, after V lost 2 bases and J lost 4 bases. CDR3 region: CASSLITAGGTEAFF. The CDR3 coding sequence is TGTGCCAGCAGCTTAATAACGGCAGGGGGCACTGAAGCTTTCTTT.

This clonotype was counted at least ten times. This chain uses TRBV6-1 with TRBJ1-2, with D possibly being TRBD1 (5 bases). The CDR3 consists of 17 residues. Germline lookup yields CDR1 MNHNS and CDR2 SASEGT. Trimming pared 3 bases from V and 7 bases from J, leaving 24 bases between. The CDR3 region has the DNA TGTGCCAGCAGTGATTGGACATGGGAGGCGAATGATGGTGGCTACACCTTC. Amino acids: CASSDWTWEANDGGYTF.

This clonotype has a count of ten or more. The genes are TRBV7-9 and TRBJ2-7; no reliable D call. Germline values: CDR1 SEHNR, CDR2 FQNEAQ (reference sequence). With 1 base removed from V and 1 base from J, the gap between germline ends came to 11 bases. This CDR3 spans 15 amino acids. In DNA, the CDR3 is TGTGCCAGCAGCTTAGTCTCAACCCCATCCTACGAGCAGTACTTC. Amino acids: CASSLVSTPSYEQYF.

This clonotype was seen many times. This chain joins TRBV10-3 and TRBJ2-1; 9 bases map to TRBD1. The CDR3 is made up of 14 amino acids. J was trimmed by 2 bases and V by 6 bases; bases with no gene match: 2. Germline CDR1 ENHRY, CDR2 SYGVKD. Here the CDR3 reads CAIRDRGPYNEQFF. Here the CDR3 DNA reads TGTGCCATCAGGGACAGGGGACCCTACAATGAGCAGTTCTTC.

The gene calls are TRBV5-6 and TRBJ2-7; perhaps D is TRBD1 or TRBD2 (5 bases each). CDR1 is SGHDT and CDR2 is YYEEEE in the germline V gene. The length of the CDR3 is 15 residues. Trimming left V 5 bases short and J 2 bases short, with 17 bases between. The CDR3: CASSGRGAGAYEQYF. The DNA of the CDR3 is TGTGCCAGCAGTGGTAGGGGTGCCGGGGCCTACGAGCAGTACTTC.

This clonotype has at least ten counts. The CDR3: CASSLAEGLGYEQYF. Here the CDR3 DNA reads TGTGCCAGCAGCTTAGCGGAGGGGCTGGGATACGAGCAGTACTTC. V usage is TRBV7-8 and J usage is TRBJ2-7; perhaps TRBD2 as D (6 bases). Trimming cost V 0 bases and J 4 bases, with 13 bases left between them. The V gene's germline CDR1 is SGHVS and CDR2 FQNEAQ. The CDR3 contains 15 residues.

The table lists this clonotype with many counts. The chain is built from TRBV4-1 and TRBJ1-2; the D is unclear. The ends were cut back, 0 bases at V and 1 base at J, with 15 bases in the middle. Germline V gene lookup returns CDR1 MGHRA and CDR2 YSYEKL. The CDR3 runs to 17 residues. The CDR3 region is CASSQEGSQFYNYGYTF. DNA for the CDR3: TGCGCCAGCAGCCAAGAAGGGTCGCAGTTTTATAACTATGGCTACACCTTC.

This clonotype occurred many times. The gene calls are TRBV5-1 and TRBJ1-2; the D is unclear. Germline CDR1 is SGHRS and CDR2 is YFSETQ. V lost 4 bases and J lost 6, with 28 bases in between. This CDR3 is 18 amino acids long. The CDR3 here is CASSQREEKQYLSNGYTF. CDR3 nucleotide sequence: TGCGCCAGCAGCCAAAGGGAAGAAAAACAATACCTTTCCAATGGCTACACCTTC.

This clonotype was picked up many times. The rearrangement uses TRBV6-4 and TRBJ2-2; the D gene is possibly TRBD2 (6 bases). V lost 7 bases, J lost 4 bases, and 13 bases lay in between. This CDR3 is built from 14 residues. Germline values: CDR1 MRHNA, CDR2 SNTAGT. CDR3 coding DNA: TGTGCCAGCAAGGGCGGGGAGAGCACCGGGGAGCTGTTTTTT. Protein: CASKGGESTGELFF.

At least ten counts were recorded for this clonotype. CDR3 amino acids: CASSLVSGTNYGYTF. The CDR3 DNA is TGTGCCAGCAGCTTGGTCTCAGGGACTAACTATGGCTACACCTTC. The chain carries TRBV5-6 and TRBJ1-2; TRBD1 might be the D (5 bases). V shed 0 bases and J shed 0 bases, with 9 bases lying between them. The CDR3 length is 15 residues. CDR1 is SGHDT, CDR2 YYEEEE, per germline.

This clonotype was seen at least ten times. The chain links TRBV7-8 to TRBJ2-7; 11 nucleotides line up with TRBD1. Germline-derived CDR1 and CDR2 are SGHVS and FQNEAQ. V dropped 1 base and J dropped 7; count of bases not matched to a gene: 9. This CDR3 region has 16 residues. The CDR3 is CASSLGLSGQGGEQYF. In nucleotides, the CDR3 is TGTGCCAGCAGCTTAGGATTATCGGGACAGGGGGGGGAGCAGTACTTC. The variable domain in full, completed from reference TRBV7-8 and TRBJ2-7, reads GAGVSQSPRYKVAKRGQDVALRCDPISGHVSLFWYQQALGQGPEFLTYFQNEAQLDKSGLPSDRFFAERPEGSVSTLKIQRTQQEDSAVYLCASSLGLSGQGGEQYFGPGTRLTVT.

V and J are TRBV30 and TRBJ2-1; 7 bases map to TRBD1. The CDR3 covers 13 residues. The trim removed 5 bases at V and 5 bases at J, leaving 6 bases unmatched. The germline CDR1 and CDR2 sequences are GTSNPN and SVGIG (reference sequence). CDR3 in amino acids: CAWATGYDNEQFF. The CDR3 coding sequence is TGTGCCTGGGCGACAGGGTACGACAATGAGCAGTTCTTC.

At least ten counts were recorded for this clonotype. The chain employs TRBV12-3 or TRBV12-4 and TRBJ2-5; possibly TRBD1 or TRBD2 for D (6 bases each). The CDR3 length is 15 residues. V was pared by 2 bases and J by 5 bases, with 15 bases between. As DNA, the CDR3 is TGTGCCAGCAGTTTACCCCACGGGGGCCAGGAGACCCAGTACTTC. Its protein is CASSLPHGGQETQYF.

This clonotype came up many times. The CDR3 DNA is TGTGCCAGCAGCTTGCCGCAGGCTGAGCAGTACTTC. Translating it yields CASSLPQAEQYF. The chain carries TRBV5-5 and TRBJ2-7; D is unclear. Germline assignment: CDR1 SGHKS and CDR2 YYEKEE (reference sequence). With 1 base removed from V and 7 bases from J, the gap between germline ends came to 9 bases. The CDR3 consists of 12 residues. Full variable domain (rest looked up from reference TRBV5-5 and TRBJ2-7): DAGVTQSPTHLIKTRGQQVTLRCSPISGHKSVSWYQQVLGQGPQFIFQYYEKEERGRGNFPDRFSARQFPNYSSELNVNALLLGDSALYLCASSLPQAEQYFGPGTRLTVT.

Sample share makes this clonotype medium-sized. The chain couples TRBV10-3 to TRBJ2-7; D is tentatively TRBD1 or TRBD2 (5 bases each). This CDR3 has 14 amino acids. In germline, CDR1 is ENHRY, CDR2 SYGVKD. Trimming stripped 3 bases from V and 5 bases from J, with 14 bases between. The CDR3 is CAISDRDPGDEQYF. The CDR3 nucleotides read TGTGCCATCAGTGACCGGGACCCAGGAGACGAGCAGTACTTC.

This clonotype was observed at least ten times. The gene calls are TRBV20-1 and TRBJ2-1; perhaps TRBD1 as D (6 bases). This CDR3 spans 13 amino acids. CDR1 and CDR2 (germline): DFQATT, SNEGSKA (reference sequence). Deletions cut 6 bases from V and 0 bases from J, with 9 bases between. DNA of the CDR3: TGCAGTGCGTTGACAGGCTCCTACAATGAGCAGTTCTTC. This encodes CSALTGSYNEQFF.

In its sample, this clonotype was seen many times. J is TRBJ1-5 and V is TRBV7-8; D remains ambiguous. Germline V gene sequence: CDR1 SGHVS, CDR2 FQNEAQ. This CDR3 has 16 residues. V lost 3 bases, J lost 5 bases, and 17 bases lay in between. The CDR3 reads CASSFNERPLDQPQHF. CDR3 coding DNA: TGTGCCAGCAGCTTCAATGAAAGGCCGCTCGATCAGCCCCAGCATTTT.